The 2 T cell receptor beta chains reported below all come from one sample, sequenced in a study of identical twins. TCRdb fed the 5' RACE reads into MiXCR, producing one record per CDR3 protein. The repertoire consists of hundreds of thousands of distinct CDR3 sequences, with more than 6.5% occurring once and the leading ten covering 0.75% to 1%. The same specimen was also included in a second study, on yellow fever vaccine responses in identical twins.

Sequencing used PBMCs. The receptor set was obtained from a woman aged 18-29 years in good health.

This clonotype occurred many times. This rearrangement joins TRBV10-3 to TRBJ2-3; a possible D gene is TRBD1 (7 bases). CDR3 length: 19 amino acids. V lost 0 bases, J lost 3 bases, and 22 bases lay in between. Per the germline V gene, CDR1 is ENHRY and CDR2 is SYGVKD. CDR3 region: CAISESLTGRGAGTDTQYF. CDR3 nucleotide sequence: TGTGCCATCAGTGAGTCCCTCACGGGCAGGGGGGCTGGGACAGATACGCAGTATTTT.

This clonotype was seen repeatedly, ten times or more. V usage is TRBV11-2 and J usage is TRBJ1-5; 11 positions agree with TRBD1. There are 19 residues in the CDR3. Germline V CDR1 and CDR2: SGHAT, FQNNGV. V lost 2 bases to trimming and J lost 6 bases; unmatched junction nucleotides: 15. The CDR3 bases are TGTGCCAGCAGCTTAACCCCCCGGGACAGGGGGTGGCTCGGTCAGCCCCAGCATTTT. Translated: CASSLTPRDRGWLGQPQHF.